This TCR beta chain was sequenced for a study of T cell changes during pregnancy in multiple sclerosis. The CDR3 runs 12 residues. The ends were cut back, 4 bases at V and 3 bases at J, with 10 bases in the middle. Germline values: CDR1 SQVTM, CDR2 ANQGSEA. The protocol was immunoSEQ multiplex PCR, while the TCRdb copy is restricted to in-frame clones and leaves out a portion. The sample includes roughly 100,000 clones, about 90% of them seen just once. The chain has TRBV29-1 and TRBJ2-7; possible D gene TRBD1, 6 bases. This clonotype was sampled from a female donor with multiple sclerosis, enrolled in a pregnancy study. The source was peripheral blood, collected before pregnancy. The CDR3 region has the DNA TGCAGCGTTGGGGACACCTACTACGAGCAGTACTTC. Amino acids: CSVGDTYYEQYF.